The 29 T cell receptor beta chains below all came from one sample that was sequenced in a study of T cells after somatic rescue of genetic block. Assay used: immunoSEQ multiplex PCR; TCRdb lists only in-frame clones, some missing. The top ten clones hold 1.6% of a sample with about 88,000 clones, about 87% of them seen once. Sequencing used peripheral blood mononuclear cells (PBMCs). Every receptor here comes from a woman aged 18 to 35.

V usage is TRBV4-3 and J usage is TRBJ2-5, with 7 bases lining up with TRBD1. The germline CDR1 and CDR2 sequences are LGHNA and YSLEER. The CDR3 covers 15 residues. V lost 4 bases, J lost 1 base, and 6 bases stayed unmatched. The CDR3 DNA follows: TGCGCCAGCAGCCGGGTACAGGGGACCCAAGAGACCCAGTACTTC. Its translation is CASSRVQGTQETQYF.

This sequence joins TRBV6-1 and TRBJ1-2; D gene unclear. Trimming removed 5 bases at V and 2 bases at J, with 12 bases between. The germline gives CDR1 MNHNS, CDR2 SASEGT. The CDR3 totals 14 residues. This CDR3 reads CASSLDPRNYGYTF. CDR3 bases: TGTGCCAGCAGTTTGGACCCAAGGAACTATGGCTACACCTTC.

The J gene is TRBJ2-1, the V gene TRBV10-3; 8 bases are shared with TRBD1. CDR3 length: 15 residues. The ends lost 8 bases at V and 4 bases at J; junction bases unmatched: 10. Germline V gene data show CDR1 as ENHRY and CDR2 as SYGVKD. In nucleotides, the CDR3 is TGTGCCATCGGAGACGGGACAGGAATTTACAATGAGCAGTTCTTC. This codes for CAIGDGTGIYNEQFF.

V gene TRBV6-5 combines with J gene TRBJ2-1; D may be TRBD1 (6 bases). This CDR3 region has 14 residues. V lost 6 bases, J lost 1 base, and 10 bases lay in between. Germline CDR1 and CDR2: MNHEY and SVGAGI. CDR3 sequence reads: CASRSGQSYNEQFF. CDR3 sequence (DNA): TGTGCCAGCAGGTCCGGACAGTCCTACAATGAGCAGTTCTTC.

The rearrangement joins TRBV30 to TRBJ1-4; unclear D gene. Germline assignment: CDR1 GTSNPN and CDR2 SVGIG (reference sequence). The CDR3 runs 15 residues. Trimming removed 0 bases at V and 3 bases at J, with 11 bases between. The CDR3 region is CAWSVGFGSNEKLFF. In DNA form, the CDR3 reads TGTGCCTGGAGTGTAGGGTTCGGATCTAATGAAAAACTGTTTTTT.

CDR3 in amino acids: CAWSVLGNTIYF. CDR3 nucleotide sequence: TGTGCCTGGAGTGTACTAGGAAACACCATATATTTT. V is TRBV30 and J is TRBJ1-3; no clear D gene. Per germline, CDR1 GTSNPN and CDR2 SVGIG (reference sequence). The V gene lost 0 bases and the J gene lost 4 bases, with 4 bases spanning the gap. The length of the CDR3 is 12 residues.

This clone showed up just a few times. V usage is TRBV6-5 and J usage is TRBJ1-5; tentatively, D is TRBD1 (5 bases). The germline V and J ends were trimmed by 6 bases and 3 bases, with 9 bases remaining between them. Per the germline V gene, CDR1 is MNHEY and CDR2 is SVGAGI. The CDR3 has 13 residues. The CDR3 is CASSGAVNQPQHF. CDR3 DNA: TGTGCCAGCAGCGGGGCCGTCAATCAGCCCCAGCATTTT.

The chain joins TRBV27 to TRBJ2-1, with D hard to call. V was shortened by 0 bases and J by 10 bases, with 10 bases between the two germline ends. The length of the CDR3 is 13 residues. Germline values: CDR1 MNHEY, CDR2 SMNVEV (reference sequence). The CDR3 DNA reads TGTGCCAGCAGTTTATCGCGTGTGGGCGAGCAGTTCTTC. Translating gives CASSLSRVGEQFF.

This chain uses TRBV10-3 with TRBJ2-5; 8 nucleotides match TRBD2. V lost 3 bases, J lost 4 bases, and 13 bases stayed unmatched. CDR3 length: 17 amino acids. Germline V CDR1 and CDR2: ENHRY, SYGVKD. The CDR3 DNA reads TGTGCCATCAGTGACCACCGCAAGGGACTAGTTAGAGAGACCCAGTACTTC. Residues: CAISDHRKGLVRETQYF.

The chain joins TRBV18 to TRBJ2-2, with no clear D. Germline CDR1 is KGHSH and CDR2 is LQKENI. Trimming shortened V by 3 bases and J by 6 bases, and 8 bases separated the two germline ends. The CDR3 is 13 amino acids. The CDR3 loop reads CASSPVRAGELFF. CDR3 sequence (DNA): TGTGCCAGCTCACCGGTTCGGGCCGGGGAGCTGTTTTTT.

V usage is TRBV7-9 and J usage is TRBJ2-7; TRBD2 matches 11 bases. The CDR3 is 17 residues long. Trimming cost V 1 base and J 5 bases; bases outside gene matches: 10. Germline V CDR1 and CDR2: SEHNR, FQNEAQ (reference sequence). This chain's CDR3 is CASSLESLAGGRHEQYF. In nucleotides, the CDR3 is TGTGCCAGCAGCTTAGAGTCCCTAGCGGGAGGCCGTCACGAGCAGTACTTC.

The chain links TRBV28 to TRBJ1-2, with a tentative D call TRBD1 (5 bases). V was clipped by 6 bases and J by 1 base, with 15 bases between them. Per germline, CDR1 MDHEN and CDR2 SYDVKM. The CDR3 runs to 15 residues. This CDR3 is CASSLGGKRNYGYTF. In DNA, the CDR3 is TGTGCCAGCAGCCTGGGGGGGAAGCGTAACTATGGCTACACCTTC.

This chain connects TRBV18 to TRBJ2-1, with D maybe TRBD1 (6 bases). The CDR3 has 16 amino acids. Germline CDR1 and CDR2: KGHSH and LQKENI. With 2 bases removed from V and 1 base from J, the gap between germline ends came to 12 bases. The CDR3 sequence is CASSPTTGSSYNEQFF. The CDR3 DNA reads TGTGCCAGCTCACCAACTACAGGGAGTTCCTACAATGAGCAGTTCTTC.

CDR3 sequence reads: CATSGLESSYNEQFF. The CDR3 nucleotides read TGTGCCACCAGCGGCCTGGAAAGCTCCTACAATGAGCAGTTCTTC. The rearrangement links TRBV15 to TRBJ2-1, with unresolved D. The CDR3 runs to 15 residues. Trimming took off 5 bases at V and 0 bases at J, with 11 bases between the two ends. CDR1 LNHNV and CDR2 YYDKDF come from the germline V gene (reference sequence).

The gene calls are TRBV29-1 and TRBJ1-4, with D possibly TRBD1 on 6 matching bases. The germline V gene encodes CDR1 SQVTM and CDR2 ANQGSEA. CDR3 length: 13 amino acids. The germline V and J ends were trimmed by 7 bases and 0 bases, with 9 bases remaining between them. The CDR3, as DNA: TGCAGCGCCCGGACAGCAACTAATGAAAAACTGTTTTTT. This sequence encodes CSARTATNEKLFF.

V usage is TRBV7-2 and J usage is TRBJ2-7; a possible D gene is TRBD2 (10 bases). V lost 5 bases to trimming and J lost 1 base, with 24 bases between them. The germline V gene encodes CDR1 SGHTA and CDR2 FQGNSA. The CDR3 spans 18 residues. CDR3 residues: CASSGTGLLAGTSYEQYF. CDR3 bases: TGTGCCAGCAGCGGGACAGGGTTACTAGCGGGGACATCCTACGAGCAGTACTTC.

The CDR3 DNA is TGTGCCAGCAGCAGGACTAGCGGGAGAGGCAATGAGCAGTTCTTC. Its translation: CASSRTSGRGNEQFF. This chain joins TRBV7-9 and TRBJ2-1, with 13 bases identical to TRBD2. From germline, CDR1 is SEHNR and CDR2 FQNEAQ (reference sequence). The CDR3 length is 15 residues. J gave up 6 bases and V 5 bases, and 4 bases lay outside the gene matches.

CDR3 bases: TGCAGCGCCACGGGACAAGGGCGAAACATTCAGTACTTC. Encoded protein: CSATGQGRNIQYF. V usage is TRBV29-1 and J usage is TRBJ2-4, with D perhaps TRBD1 (6 bases). The CDR3 runs 13 residues. The V end lost 7 bases, the J end lost 6 bases, and 16 bases lay between the germline ends. The germline V gene encodes CDR1 SQVTM and CDR2 ANQGSEA.

This clone has only a few counts. This chain uses TRBV6-1 with TRBJ1-3, with TRBD1 matching 7 bases. Germline V CDR1 and CDR2: MNHNS, SASEGT. The CDR3 spans 13 residues. V gave up 6 bases and J gave up 8 bases; unmatched junction bases: 7. CDR3 nucleotides: TGTGCCAGCAGCCTGACAGGGAGGGACACCATATATTTT. It specifies CASSLTGRDTIYF.

The rearrangement uses TRBV6-5 and TRBJ1-3, with D possibly TRBD1 on 5 matching bases. Between the trimmed V and J ends, which lost 4 bases and 0 bases, there was a span of 13 bases. The germline V gene has CDR1 MNHEY and CDR2 SVGAGI. The CDR3 runs to 16 residues. Written as DNA, the CDR3 is TGTGCCAGCAGTTTCAGGGCGCCGTACTCTGGAAACACCATATATTTT. Its translation: CASSFRAPYSGNTIYF.

This clone was seen once. V usage is TRBV11-3 and J usage is TRBJ2-5; tentatively, D is TRBD2 (5 bases). This CDR3 has 16 amino acids. V was trimmed by 5 bases and J by 0 bases, leaving 16 bases between them. CDR1 and CDR2 from the germline V gene are SGHNT and YENEEA. In DNA form, the CDR3 reads TGTGCCAGCAGCCCACCCCAGGACTGGTACCAAGAGACCCAGTACTTC. The encoded protein is CASSPPQDWYQETQYF.

The genes are TRBV29-1 and TRBJ2-1; TRBD2 matches at 11 bases. Germline V gene data show CDR1 as SQVTM and CDR2 as ANQGSEA. CDR3 size: 15 residues. Trimming took 1 base from V and 5 from J; bases not matched to a gene: 4. The CDR3 reads CSVEVPSGRHNEQFF. The CDR3 DNA is TGCAGCGTTGAAGTGCCTAGCGGGAGGCACAATGAGCAGTTCTTC.

The chain couples TRBV4-1 to TRBJ2-1; unclear D gene. Germline V gives CDR1 MGHRA, CDR2 YSYEKL. The ends were cut back, 0 bases at V and 3 bases at J, with 9 bases in the middle. The CDR3 covers 15 residues. CDR3 loop: CASSQEIGNYNEQFF. For the CDR3, the DNA is TGCGCCAGCAGCCAAGAAATCGGCAACTACAATGAGCAGTTCTTC.

The CDR3 nucleotides are TGTGCCAGCAGGGGACAGGGCCTCCAGCCCCAGCATTTT. Translation gives CASRGQGLQPQHF. The rearrangement uses TRBV27 and TRBJ1-5; TRBD1 agrees at 9 bases. Per the germline V gene, CDR1 is MNHEY and CDR2 is SMNVEV (reference sequence). The V and J ends lost 6 bases and 7 bases, in that order; junction bases with no gene match: 4. The CDR3 covers 13 residues.

The rearrangement joins TRBV7-8 to TRBJ1-4; a weak D match, TRBD1 (5 bases). Trimming removed 4 bases at V and 2 bases at J, with 14 bases between. CDR3 length: 16 amino acids. Germline CDR1 SGHVS, CDR2 FQNEAQ. CDR3 region: CASSSQGGWTNEKLFF. CDR3 DNA: TGTGCCAGCAGCTCCCAGGGAGGGTGGACTAATGAAAAACTGTTTTTT.

V and J are TRBV2 and TRBJ2-6, with 10 bases that match TRBD1. The CDR3 consists of 19 residues. V dropped 7 bases and J dropped 0; count of bases not matched to a gene: 12. The V gene's germline CDR1 is SNHLY and CDR2 FYNNEI. The CDR3 coding sequence is TGTGCCAGCACTTCGATCGGACAGGGGGGAAGCTCTGGGGCCAACGTCCTGACTTTC. Translation: CASTSIGQGGSSGANVLTF.

The rearrangement joins TRBV30 to TRBJ1-4, with a possible D match to TRBD1 (5 bases). The CDR3 contains 13 residues. Trimming pared 4 bases from V and 8 bases from J, leaving 14 bases between. CDR1 is GTSNPN, CDR2 SVGIG, per germline (reference sequence). This CDR3 is CAWTLDRGEKLFF. Written as DNA, the CDR3 is TGTGCCTGGACCCTGGATAGGGGCGAAAAACTGTTTTTT.

The chain has TRBV9 and TRBJ2-7; D remains unclear. Germline CDR1 reads SGDLS; CDR2 reads YYNGEE. The CDR3 is 15 residues long. V was cut by 5 bases and J by 0 bases, with 15 bases left in between. DNA for the CDR3: TGTGCCAGCAGTCGCGGCAGGTGGAGCTCCTACGAGCAGTACTTC. Protein product: CASSRGRWSSYEQYF.

The chain is built from TRBV29-1 and TRBJ2-7; 7 bases map to TRBD1. J gave up 3 bases and V 0 bases, and 8 bases lay outside the gene matches. The CDR3 is made up of 15 amino acids. The germline CDR1 and CDR2 sequences are SQVTM and ANQGSEA. CDR3 region: CSVEDNGQENYEQYF. Written as DNA, the CDR3 is TGCAGCGTTGAAGACAACGGACAGGAAAACTACGAGCAGTACTTC.